This entry describes one T cell receptor (beta chain). The antigen it recognizes is unknown. Per-base qualities were not stored, and no clone one base away is much larger. One collaborating source in Seattle enrolled patients during active infection and followed them longitudinally through the course of disease. Whole blood was collected in K2EDTA tubes by collaborating institutions according to the institutions' own protocols. Collaborator samples were shipped for TCRbeta analysis as frozen whole blood, isolated PBMCs, or DNA extracted from either sample type. This record belongs to a study of blood T cell repertoires in COVID-19 (TCRdb year 2020). About the full investigation: Samples from collaborators originated in the United States, Italy and Spain and spanned both the acute and convalescent phases of COVID-19. The material from the prospective study consisted of cDNA or gDNA derived from T cells, B-cell-depleted T cells, or PBMCs. The dataset comprised deeply sampled blood TCRbeta repertoires from subjects exposed to, actively infected with, or recovered from COVID-19. A freely available public database, intended as a resource for researchers studying the immune response to SARS-CoV-2, is where the repertoires were released. Samples were obtained from the ongoing ImmuneRACE study (first 160 participants) and from 1,000 to 1,500 subjects provided by 6 global collaborators. Nearly every sample came with metadata listing a de-identified subject ID, COVID-19 status, age in years and sex. HLA class I and class II types, where available, came from metadata supplied by the sample provider rather than from assay-based typing. Here is what the overall study found, with its caveats: The amount of clinical and demographic metadata varied by source and participant and was provided uncurated.

Trimming takes 8 bases off V and 4 bases off J; junction bases not matched to a gene: 7. The CDR3 contains 13 residues, cysteine and phenylalanine counted. CDR3 DNA only is kept here, 39 bases in frame from base 1. The germline V gene yields MDHEN for CDR1 and SYDVKM for CDR2. The immunoSEQ Assay, a bias-controlled multiplex PCR, was used to amplify TCRbeta CDR3 regions from genomic DNA. As for the original processing: Nucleated cell counts per sample were estimated from amplification of reference gene primers within the assay. To quantify the absolute abundance of each unique TCRbeta CDR3 rearrangement, sequence reads were collapsed and filtered. Productive Simpson clonality was computed per sample as the square root of Simpson's diversity index over productive rearrangements. Not all clones reach the TCRdb copy of this immuneACCESS table, which keeps in-frame sequences only. Checked studies attribute under half of the gap to unresolved V genes and leave the rest unexplained. That table is the source of V, J and clone size, and D and trimming were worked out from the DNA. Across this sample there are under 400,000 clones, with about nine tenths seen only once. The top ten clonotypes cover 1.5% to 2% of the sample.

The material sequenced was peripheral blood. The V gene is TRBV28 and the J gene is TRBJ1-1, with TRBD1 matching 7 junction bases. The sequence derives from a woman younger than 45 with COVID-19, enrolled during active disease. The CDR3 here reads CASGPTGVTEAFF. At the DNA level, the sequence is TGTGCCAGCGGGCCCACAGGGGTCACTGAAGCTTTCTTT.